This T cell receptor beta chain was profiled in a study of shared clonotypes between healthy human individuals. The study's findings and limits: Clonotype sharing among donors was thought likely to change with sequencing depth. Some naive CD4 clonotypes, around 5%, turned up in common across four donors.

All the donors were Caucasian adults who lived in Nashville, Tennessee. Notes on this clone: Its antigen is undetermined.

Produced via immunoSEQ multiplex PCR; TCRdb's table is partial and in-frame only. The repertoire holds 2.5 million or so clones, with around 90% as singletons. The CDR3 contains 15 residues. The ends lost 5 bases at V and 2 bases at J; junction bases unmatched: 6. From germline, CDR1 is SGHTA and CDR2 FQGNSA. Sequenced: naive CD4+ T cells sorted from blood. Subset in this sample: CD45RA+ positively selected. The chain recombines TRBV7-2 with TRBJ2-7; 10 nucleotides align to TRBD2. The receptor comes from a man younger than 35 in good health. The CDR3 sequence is CASSPPSGGTYEQYF. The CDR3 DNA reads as TGTGCCAGCAGCCCTCCTAGCGGGGGTACCTACGAGCAGTACTTC.